The text below deals with one T cell receptor beta chain. Antigen specificity is unknown. TCRdb independently ran MiXCR on the 5' RACE reads; one entry per CDR3 protein. This repertoire shows roughly 550,000 distinct CDR3 sequences, approximately 20% found once; its top ten account for around 12%. These data originate in a study of T-cell memory formation after mild COVID-19. At the level of the study: TCR clusters showed largely donor specificity.

General study points: CD4+ contracting clones were mainly CM and EM; CD8+ ones, EMRA. Day 15 to 85 contracting clones showed balanced CD4/CD8; day 15 to 37 expanders favored CD4+.

The CDR3 extends over 15 amino acids. The germline V gene has CDR1 SGHKS and CDR2 YYEKEE (reference sequence). V lost 1 base to trimming and J lost 1 base, with 12 bases between them. The specimen sequenced was PBMCs or a T cell subset sorted from them (not recorded which). The chain has TRBV5-5 and TRBJ2-7; no definite D call. The sequence was obtained from an adult woman who had mild COVID-19 (a few samples of this study predate the infection). Cell type and time point are not known. The CDR3 sequence is CASSLRRQGSYEQYF. CDR3 bases: TGTGCCAGCAGCTTGCGGCGCCAAGGGTCCTACGAGCAGTACTTC.